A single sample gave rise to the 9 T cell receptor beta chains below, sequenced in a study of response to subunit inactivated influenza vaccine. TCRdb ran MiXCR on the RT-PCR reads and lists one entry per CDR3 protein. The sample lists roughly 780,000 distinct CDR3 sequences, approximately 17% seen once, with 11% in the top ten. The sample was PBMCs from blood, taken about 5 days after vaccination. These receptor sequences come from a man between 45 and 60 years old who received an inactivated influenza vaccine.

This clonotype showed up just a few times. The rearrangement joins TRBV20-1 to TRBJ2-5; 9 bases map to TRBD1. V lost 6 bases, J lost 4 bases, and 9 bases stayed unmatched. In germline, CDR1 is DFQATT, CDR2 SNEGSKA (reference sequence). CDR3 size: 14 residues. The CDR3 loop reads CSALTGTGRETQYF. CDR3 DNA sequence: TGCAGTGCGCTGACCGGGACAGGGAGAGAGACCCAGTACTTC.

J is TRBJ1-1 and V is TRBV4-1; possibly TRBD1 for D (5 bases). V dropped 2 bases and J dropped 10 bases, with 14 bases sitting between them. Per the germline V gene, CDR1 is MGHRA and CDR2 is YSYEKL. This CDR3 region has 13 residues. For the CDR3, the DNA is TGCGCCAGCAGCCAACCGCAGTCAGGGAGAGCTTTCTTT. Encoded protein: CASSQPQSGRAFF.

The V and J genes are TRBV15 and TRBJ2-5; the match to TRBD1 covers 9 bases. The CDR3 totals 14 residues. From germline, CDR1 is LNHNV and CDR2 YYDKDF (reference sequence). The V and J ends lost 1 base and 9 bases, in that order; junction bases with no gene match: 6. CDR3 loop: CATSRVGGTGSQYF. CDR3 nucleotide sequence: TGTGCCACCAGCAGAGTGGGAGGGACAGGGTCCCAGTACTTC.

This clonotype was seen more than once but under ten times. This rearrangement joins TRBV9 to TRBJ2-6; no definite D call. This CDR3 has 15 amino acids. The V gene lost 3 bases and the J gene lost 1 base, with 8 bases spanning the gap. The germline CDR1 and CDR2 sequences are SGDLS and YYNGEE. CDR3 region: CASSDSTSGANVLTF. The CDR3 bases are TGTGCCAGCAGCGATAGTACTTCTGGGGCCAACGTCCTGACTTTC.

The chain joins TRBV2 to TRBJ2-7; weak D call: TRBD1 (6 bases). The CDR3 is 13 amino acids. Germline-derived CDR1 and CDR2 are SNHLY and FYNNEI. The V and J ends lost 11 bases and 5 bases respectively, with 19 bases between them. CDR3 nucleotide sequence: TGTGCCGGTAGGGACGGGGCAGGGGACGAGCAGTACTTC. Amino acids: CAGRDGAGDEQYF.

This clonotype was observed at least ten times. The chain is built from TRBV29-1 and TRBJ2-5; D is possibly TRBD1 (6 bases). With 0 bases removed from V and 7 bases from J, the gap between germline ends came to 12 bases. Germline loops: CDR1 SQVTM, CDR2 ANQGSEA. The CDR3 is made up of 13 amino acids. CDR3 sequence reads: CSVEENTGRTQYF. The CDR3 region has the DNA TGCAGCGTTGAAGAGAACACAGGGCGGACCCAGTACTTC. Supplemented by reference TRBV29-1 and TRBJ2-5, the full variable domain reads SAVISQKPSRDICQRGTSLTIQCQVDSQVTMMFWYRQQPGQSLTLIATANQGSEATYESGFVIDKFPISRPNLTFSTLTVSNMSPEDSSIYLCSVEENTGRTQYFGPGTRLLVL.

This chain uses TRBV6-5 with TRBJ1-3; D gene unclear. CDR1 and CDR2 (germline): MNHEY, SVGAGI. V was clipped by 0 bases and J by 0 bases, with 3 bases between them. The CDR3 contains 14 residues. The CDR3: CASSYSVSGNTIYF. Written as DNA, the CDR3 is TGTGCCAGCAGTTACTCGGTCTCTGGAAACACCATATATTTT.

CDR3 in amino acids: CASSLTATGPNEQFF. The CDR3 DNA is TGTGCCAGCAGTTTAACCGCAACAGGGCCCAATGAGCAGTTCTTC. This chain connects TRBV12-3 or TRBV12-4 to TRBJ2-1, with D tentatively TRBD1 (6 bases). Trimming left V 2 bases short and J 6 bases short, with 14 bases between. The CDR3 has 15 amino acids.

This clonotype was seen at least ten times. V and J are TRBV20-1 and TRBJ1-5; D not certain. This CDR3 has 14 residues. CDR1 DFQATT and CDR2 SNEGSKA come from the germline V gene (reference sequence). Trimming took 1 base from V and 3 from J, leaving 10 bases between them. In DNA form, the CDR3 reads TGCAGTGCTAGAGGGGGAGGGAACAATCAGCCCCAGCATTTT. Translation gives CSARGGGNNQPQHF.